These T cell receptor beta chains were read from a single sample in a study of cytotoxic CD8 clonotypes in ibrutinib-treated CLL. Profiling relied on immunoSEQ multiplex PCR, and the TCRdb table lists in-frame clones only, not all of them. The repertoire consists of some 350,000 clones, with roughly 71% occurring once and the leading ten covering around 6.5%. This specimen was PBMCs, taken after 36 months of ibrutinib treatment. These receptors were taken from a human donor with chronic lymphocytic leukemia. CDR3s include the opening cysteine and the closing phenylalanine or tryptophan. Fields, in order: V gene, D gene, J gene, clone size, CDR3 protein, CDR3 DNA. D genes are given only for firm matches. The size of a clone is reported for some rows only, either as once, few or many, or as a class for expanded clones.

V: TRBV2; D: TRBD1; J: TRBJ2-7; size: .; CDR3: CASRGQAYEQYF; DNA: TGTGCCAGCAGGGGACAGGCCTACGAGCAGTACTTC
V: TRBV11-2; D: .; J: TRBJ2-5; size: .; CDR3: CASSFGTKETQYF; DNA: TGTGCCAGCAGCTTCGGGACGAAAGAGACCCAGTACTTC
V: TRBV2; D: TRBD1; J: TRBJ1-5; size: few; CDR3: CASQDRDIQPQHF; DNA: TGTGCCAGCCAGGACAGGGATATTCAGCCCCAGCATTTT
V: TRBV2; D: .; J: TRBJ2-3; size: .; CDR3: CASPSLVSTDTQYF; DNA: TGTGCCAGCCCGTCTTTGGTTAGCACAGATACGCAGTATTTT
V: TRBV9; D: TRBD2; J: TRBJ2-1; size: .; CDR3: CASSISGNSYNEQFF; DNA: TGTGCCAGCAGCATCAGCGGGAACTCCTACAATGAGCAGTTCTTC
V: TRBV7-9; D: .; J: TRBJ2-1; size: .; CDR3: CASSLVWASNYNEQFF; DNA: TGTGCCAGCAGCTTAGTCTGGGCCAGTAACTACAATGAGCAGTTCTTC
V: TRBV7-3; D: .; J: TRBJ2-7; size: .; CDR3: CASSLGIRTEQYF; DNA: TGTGCCAGCAGCTTAGGTATCAGAACCGAGCAGTACTTC
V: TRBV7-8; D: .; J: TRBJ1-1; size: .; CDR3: CASSLGGSGTEAFF; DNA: TGTGCCAGCAGCTTAGGAGGATCGGGCACTGAAGCTTTCTTT
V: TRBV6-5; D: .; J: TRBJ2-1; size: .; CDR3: CASSYQVEQFF; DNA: TGTGCCAGCAGTTACCAGGTTGAGCAGTTCTTC
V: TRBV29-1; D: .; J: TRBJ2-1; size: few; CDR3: CSGARQTGNEQFF; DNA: TGCAGCGGGGCGCGACAGACTGGCAATGAGCAGTTCTTC
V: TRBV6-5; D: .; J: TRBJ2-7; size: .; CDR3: CASSRPETGSYEQYF; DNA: TGTGCCAGCAGCCGACCCGAGACAGGTTCCTACGAGCAGTACTTC
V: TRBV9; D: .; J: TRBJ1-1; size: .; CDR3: CASSVVGGRAFF; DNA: TGTGCCAGCAGCGTAGTGGGGGGTAGGGCTTTCTTT
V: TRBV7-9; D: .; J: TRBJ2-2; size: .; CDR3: CASSLGFGVTGELFF; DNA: TGTGCCAGCAGCTTAGGTTTCGGCGTAACCGGGGAGCTGTTTTTT
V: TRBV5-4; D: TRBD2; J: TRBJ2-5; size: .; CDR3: CASSLRGLAETQYF; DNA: TGTGCCAGCAGCTTGAGGGGACTAGCAGAGACCCAGTACTTC
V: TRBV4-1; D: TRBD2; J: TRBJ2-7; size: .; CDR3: CASSQGTSGLYEQYF; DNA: TGCGCCAGCAGCCAAGGGACTAGCGGGCTTTACGAGCAGTACTTC
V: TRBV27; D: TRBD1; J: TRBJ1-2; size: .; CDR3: CASSKGQGYGYTF; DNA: TGTGCCAGCAGCAAGGGACAGGGGTACGGCTACACCTTC
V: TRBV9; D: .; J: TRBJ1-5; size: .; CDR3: CASSVDPSQPQHF; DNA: TGTGCCAGCAGCGTAGATCCGAGTCAGCCCCAGCATTTT
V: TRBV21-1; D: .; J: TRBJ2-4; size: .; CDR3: CASRLTGTKNIQYF; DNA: TGTGCCAGCCGGCTGACAGGGACCAAAAACATTCAGTACTTC
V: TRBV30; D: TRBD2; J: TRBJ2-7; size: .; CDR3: CAWSVHTWGGAYEQYF; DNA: TGTGCCTGGAGTGTACACACCTGGGGGGGAGCCTACGAGCAGTACTTC
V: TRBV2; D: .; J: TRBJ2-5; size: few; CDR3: CASSDGPGLADETQYF; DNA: TGTGCCAGCAGCGACGGCCCGGGACTGGCGGATGAGACCCAGTACTTC
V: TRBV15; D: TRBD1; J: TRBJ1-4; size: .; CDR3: CATSRGGTGAEKLFF; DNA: TGTGCCACCAGCAGAGGTGGGACAGGGGCTGAAAAACTGTTTTTT
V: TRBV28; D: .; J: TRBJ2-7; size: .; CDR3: CASSLGLALEQYF; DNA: TGTGCCAGCAGTTTGGGGCTAGCGCTCGAGCAGTACTTC
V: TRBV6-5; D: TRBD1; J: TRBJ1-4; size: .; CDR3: CASSSPGPGGKLFF; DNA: TGTGCCAGCAGTTCCCCCGGGCCAGGGGGAAAACTGTTTTTT
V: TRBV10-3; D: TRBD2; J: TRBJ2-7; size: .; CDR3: CAISGTSGVSYEQYF; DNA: TGTGCCATCAGTGGGACTAGCGGGGTGTCCTACGAGCAGTACTTC
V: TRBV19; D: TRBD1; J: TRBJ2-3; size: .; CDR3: CASSTWTGVGARDTQYF; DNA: TGTGCCAGTAGTACGTGGACAGGGGTGGGAGCCAGGGATACGCAGTATTTT
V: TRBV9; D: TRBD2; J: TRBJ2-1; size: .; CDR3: CASSYGLAAYNEQFF; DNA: TGTGCCAGCAGCTACGGACTAGCCGCCTACAATGAGCAGTTCTTC
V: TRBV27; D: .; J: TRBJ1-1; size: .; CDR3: CASTRWTEAFF; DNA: TGTGCCAGCACCCGATGGACTGAAGCTTTCTTT
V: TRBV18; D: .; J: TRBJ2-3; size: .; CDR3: CASSGLDTQYF; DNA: TGTGCCAGCTCGGGGTTAGATACGCAGTATTTT
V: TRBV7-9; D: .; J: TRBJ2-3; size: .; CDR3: CASSLGGPNTQYF; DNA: TGTGCCAGCAGCTTAGGAGGTCCAAATACGCAGTATTTT
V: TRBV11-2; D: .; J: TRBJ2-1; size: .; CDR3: CASSSQGGSNEQFF; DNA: TGTGCCAGCAGCTCCCAGGGAGGTAGCAATGAGCAGTTCTTC
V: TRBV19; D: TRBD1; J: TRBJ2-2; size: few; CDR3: CASRPGGTGELFF; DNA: TGTGCCAGTAGGCCAGGGGGTACCGGGGAGCTGTTTTTT
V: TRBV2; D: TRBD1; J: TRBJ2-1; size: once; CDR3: CASSVLGQGTHEQFF; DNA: TGTGCCAGCAGTGTTCTTGGACAGGGGACCCATGAGCAGTTCTTC
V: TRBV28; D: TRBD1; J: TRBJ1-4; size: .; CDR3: CASSSTGGIANEKLFF; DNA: TGTGCCAGCAGTTCCACAGGGGGCATTGCTAATGAAAAACTGTTTTTT
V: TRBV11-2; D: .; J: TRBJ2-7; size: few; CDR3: CASSLEVWGTGEQYF; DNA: TGTGCCAGCAGCTTAGAGGTCTGGGGGACTGGCGAGCAGTACTTC
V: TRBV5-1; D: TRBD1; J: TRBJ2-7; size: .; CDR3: CASKETTGGGYEQYF; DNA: TGCGCCAGCAAAGAAACTACAGGGGGTGGCTACGAGCAGTACTTC
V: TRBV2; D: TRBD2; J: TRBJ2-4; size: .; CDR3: CASKVSGGKNIQYF; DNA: TGTGCCAGCAAGGTTAGCGGGGGAAAAAACATTCAGTACTTC
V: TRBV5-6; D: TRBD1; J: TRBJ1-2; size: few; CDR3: CASSLAGGRLEVPF; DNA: TGTGCCAGCAGCTTGGCAGGGGGGCGGCTCGAAGTCCCCTTC
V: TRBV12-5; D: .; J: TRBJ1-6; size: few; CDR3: CASGLGGGDSLLHF; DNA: TGTGCTAGTGGTTTGGGAGGGGGTGATTCACTCCTCCACTTT
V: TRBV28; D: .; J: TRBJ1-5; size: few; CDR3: CASSRAQPQHF; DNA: TGTGCCAGCAGTCGGGCTCAGCCCCAGCATTTT
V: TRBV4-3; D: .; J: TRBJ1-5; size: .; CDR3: CASSQLAGSNQPQHF; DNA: TGCGCCAGCAGCCAACTCGCAGGGTCCAATCAGCCCCAGCATTTT
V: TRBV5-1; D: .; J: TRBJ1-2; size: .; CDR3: CASSLQGEYGYTF; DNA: TGCGCCAGCAGCCTGCAGGGCGAGTATGGCTACACCTTC
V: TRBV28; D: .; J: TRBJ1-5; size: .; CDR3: CASSWRNQPQHF; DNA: TGTGCCAGCAGTTGGAGAAATCAGCCCCAGCATTTT
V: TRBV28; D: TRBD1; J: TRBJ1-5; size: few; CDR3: CASTPGQGGNQPQHF; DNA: TGTGCCAGCACCCCGGGACAGGGAGGCAATCAGCCCCAGCATTTT
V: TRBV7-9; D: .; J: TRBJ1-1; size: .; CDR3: CASSLVGPATEAFF; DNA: TGTGCCAGCAGCTTAGTAGGGCCAGCCACTGAAGCTTTCTTT